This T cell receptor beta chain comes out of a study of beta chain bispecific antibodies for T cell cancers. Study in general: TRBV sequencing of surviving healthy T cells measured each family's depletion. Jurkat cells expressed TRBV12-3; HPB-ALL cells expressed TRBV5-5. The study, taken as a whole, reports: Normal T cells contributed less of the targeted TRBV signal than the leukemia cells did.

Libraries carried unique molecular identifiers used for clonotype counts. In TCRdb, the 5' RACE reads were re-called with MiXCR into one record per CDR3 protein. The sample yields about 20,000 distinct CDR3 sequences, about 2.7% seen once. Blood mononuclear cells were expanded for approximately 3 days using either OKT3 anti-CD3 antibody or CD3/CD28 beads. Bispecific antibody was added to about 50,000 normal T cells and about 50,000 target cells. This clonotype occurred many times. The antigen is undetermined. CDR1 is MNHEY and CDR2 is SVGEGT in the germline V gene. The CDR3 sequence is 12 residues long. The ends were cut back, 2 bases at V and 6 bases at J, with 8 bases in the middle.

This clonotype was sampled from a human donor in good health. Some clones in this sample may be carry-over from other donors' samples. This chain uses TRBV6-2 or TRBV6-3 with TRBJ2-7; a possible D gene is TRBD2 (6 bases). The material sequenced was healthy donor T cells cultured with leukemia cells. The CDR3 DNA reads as TGTGCCAGCAGTTACCCCGGGAGCGAGCAGTACTTC. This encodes CASSYPGSEQYF.